This section outlines one T cell receptor (beta chain) sequence together with its context. The antigen remains undetermined. This sample was taken from a study of beta chain features in type 1 diabetes. General study results and limits: All four CD4+ subsets from Type 1 diabetes patients carried moderately but significantly shorter TCRB CDR3s.

The sequenced template was cDNA made from the entire isolated RNA. The protocol was immunoSEQ multiplex PCR, while the TCRdb copy is restricted to in-frame clones and leaves out a portion. Here the sample spans 600,000 to 700,000 clones, about an eighth being singletons. Germline V gene lookup returns CDR1 SNHLY and CDR2 FYNNEI. The CDR3 loop spans 15 amino acids. Between the trimmed V and J ends, which lost 4 bases and 4 bases, there was a span of 14 bases. This TCR was sampled from a man younger than 35 with type 1 diabetes. The genes are TRBV2 and TRBJ1-5; D uncertain. Sequenced input: naive CD4+ T cells from blood. This chain's CDR3 is CASSVGSGPNQPQHF. The CDR3 DNA sequence: TGTGCCAGCAGTGTTGGCAGCGGACCTAATCAGCCCCAGCATTTT.